This T cell receptor beta chain was profiled in a study of spatial heterogeneity in lung cancer. Study information: Detected beta-chain sequences consistently exceeded alpha-chain sequences. The study, taken as a whole, reports: Tumor TCRs that were ubiquitous and expanded showed up in blood more at resection than follow-up.

Specified time point: blood at routine non-recurrence follow-up after resection. Whole RNA came from tumor, nontumor lung or frozen PBMC and was sequenced without being sorted. Germline CDR1 reads DFQATT; CDR2 reads SNEGSKA (reference sequence). V lost 3 bases and J 0 bases, leaving 31 bases between the germline ends. The CDR3 covers 21 residues. TCRdb fed the 5' RACE reads into MiXCR, producing one record per CDR3 protein. Of roughly 34,000 distinct CDR3 sequences in the sample, approximately 7.5% are singletons; the top ten hold roughly 8.8%. This clonotype was seen ten or more times. Its cognate antigen is unknown.

The chain joins TRBV20-1 to TRBJ2-3; tentatively, D is TRBD1 (6 bases). The clonotype was recovered from a male donor with early-stage non-small cell lung cancer. The input for sequencing was PBMCs, taken at follow-up. CDR3 in DNA: TGCAGTGCTAGTTCCCCCCAGGAGGAGAAAGGGGGTGGGTTGAGCACAGATACGCAGTATTTT. It specifies CSASSPQEEKGGGLSTDTQYF.